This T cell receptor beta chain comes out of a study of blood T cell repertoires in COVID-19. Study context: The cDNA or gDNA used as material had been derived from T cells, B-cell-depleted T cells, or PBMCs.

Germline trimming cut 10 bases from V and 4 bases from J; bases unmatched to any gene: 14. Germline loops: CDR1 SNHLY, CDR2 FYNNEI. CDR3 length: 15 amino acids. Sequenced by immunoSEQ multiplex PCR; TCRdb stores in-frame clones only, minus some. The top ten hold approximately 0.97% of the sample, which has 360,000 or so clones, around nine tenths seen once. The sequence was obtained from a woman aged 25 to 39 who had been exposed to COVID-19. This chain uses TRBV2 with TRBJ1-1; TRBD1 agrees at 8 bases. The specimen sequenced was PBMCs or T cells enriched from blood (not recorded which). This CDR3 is CATTNRGGRGTEAFF. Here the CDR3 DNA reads TGTGCCACGACAAACAGGGGGGGCCGGGGCACTGAAGCTTTCTTT. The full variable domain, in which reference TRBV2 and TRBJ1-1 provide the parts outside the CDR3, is EPEVTQTPSHQVTQMGQEVILRCVPISNHLYFYWYRQILGQKVEFLVSFYNNEISEKSEIFDDQFSVERPDGSNFTLKIRSTKLEDSAMYFCATTNRGGRGTEAFFGQGTRLTVV.